This TCR beta chain was sequenced in a study of tumor-infiltrating lymphocytes in oesophageal squamous cell carcinoma (TCRdb year 2016). Library construction relied on PCR. Instrument used: Illumina HiSeq 2000. In TCRdb, the public reads were trimmed at Q25 with fastp and aligned with MiXCR, with productive beta chains retained. Every CDR3 protein is listed once, alongside the most common genes and DNA of its rows. Across this sample there are 12,000 or so distinct CDR3 sequences, with 55% seen only once. The ten largest make up roughly 40% of the sample. Regarding this clonotype: The antigen it binds to is not known. One base away there is no much larger clone; base qualities are not given.

Looking up the germline V gene yields CDR1 MNHNS and CDR2 SASEGT. The CDR3 has 13 amino acids, counting the end cysteine and phenylalanine. The only DNA kept is the CDR3, 39 bases in frame from the first base. The rearrangement combines TRBV6-1 with TRBJ2-3; the D gene assignment is ambiguous. The J call may be in error: the DNA end matches TRBJ1-1 better. The sample consisted of esophageal tumor tissue. This clonotype was sampled from a female donor with esophageal squamous cell carcinoma. In nucleotides, the sequence is TGTGCCAGCAGGAAACGGGAGAACACTGAAGCTTTCTTT. This codes for CASRKRENTEAFF.